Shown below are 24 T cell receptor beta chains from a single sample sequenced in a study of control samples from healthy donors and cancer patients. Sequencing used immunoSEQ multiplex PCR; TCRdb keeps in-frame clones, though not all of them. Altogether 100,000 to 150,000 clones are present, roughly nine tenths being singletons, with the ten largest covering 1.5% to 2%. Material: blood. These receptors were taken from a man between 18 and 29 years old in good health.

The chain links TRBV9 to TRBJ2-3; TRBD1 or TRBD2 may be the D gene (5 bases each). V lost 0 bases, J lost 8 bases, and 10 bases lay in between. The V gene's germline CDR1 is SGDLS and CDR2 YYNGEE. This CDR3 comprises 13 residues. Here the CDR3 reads CASSVGAGTTQYF. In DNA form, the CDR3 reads TGTGCCAGCAGCGTAGGGGCTGGGACTACGCAGTATTTT.

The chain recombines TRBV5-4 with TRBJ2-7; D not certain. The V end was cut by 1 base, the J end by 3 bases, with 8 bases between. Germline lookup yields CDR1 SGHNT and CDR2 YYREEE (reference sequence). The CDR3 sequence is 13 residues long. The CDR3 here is CASSLMPLYEQYF. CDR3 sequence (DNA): TGTGCCAGCAGCTTGATGCCTCTCTACGAGCAGTACTTC.

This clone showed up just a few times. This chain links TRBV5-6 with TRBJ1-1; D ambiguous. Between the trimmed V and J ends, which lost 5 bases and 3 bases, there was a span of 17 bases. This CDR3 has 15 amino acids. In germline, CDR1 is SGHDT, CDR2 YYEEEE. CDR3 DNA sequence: TGTGCCAGCAGGAGAGCCATAACTCCCGACACTGAAGCTTTCTTT. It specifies CASRRAITPDTEAFF.

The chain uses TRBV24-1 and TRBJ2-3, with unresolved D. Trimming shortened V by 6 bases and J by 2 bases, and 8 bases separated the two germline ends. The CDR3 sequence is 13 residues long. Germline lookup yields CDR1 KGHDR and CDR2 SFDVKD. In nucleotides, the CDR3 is TGTGCCACCAGTAAAAGGGTCACAGATACGCAGTATTTT. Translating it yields CATSKRVTDTQYF.

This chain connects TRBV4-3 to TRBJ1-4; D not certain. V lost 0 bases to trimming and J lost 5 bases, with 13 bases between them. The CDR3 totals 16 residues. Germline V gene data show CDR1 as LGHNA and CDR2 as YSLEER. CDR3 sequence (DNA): TGCGCCAGCAGCCAAGATCGAAGAGCCGAGAATGAAAAACTGTTTTTT. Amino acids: CASSQDRRAENEKLFF.

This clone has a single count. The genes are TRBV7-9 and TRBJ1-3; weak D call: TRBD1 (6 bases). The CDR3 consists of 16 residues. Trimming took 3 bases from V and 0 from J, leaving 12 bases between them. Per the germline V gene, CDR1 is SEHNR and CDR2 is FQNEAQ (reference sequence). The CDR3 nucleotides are TGTGCCAGCAGCTTCGGACAGCGGAGCTCTGGAAACACCATATATTTT. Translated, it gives CASSFGQRSSGNTIYF.

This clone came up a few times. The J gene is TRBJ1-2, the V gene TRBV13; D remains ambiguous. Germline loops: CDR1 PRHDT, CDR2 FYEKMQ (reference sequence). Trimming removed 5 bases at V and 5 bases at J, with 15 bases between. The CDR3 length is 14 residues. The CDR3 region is CASSPTSLPYGYTF. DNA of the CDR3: TGTGCCAGCAGCCCGACGTCCCTTCCTTATGGCTACACCTTC. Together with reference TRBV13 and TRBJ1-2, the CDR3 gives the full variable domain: AAGVIQSPRHLIKEKRETATLKCYPIPRHDTVYWYQQGPGQDPQFLISFYEKMQSDKGSIPDRFSAQQFSDYHSELNMSSLELGDSALYFCASSPTSLPYGYTFGSGTRLTVV.

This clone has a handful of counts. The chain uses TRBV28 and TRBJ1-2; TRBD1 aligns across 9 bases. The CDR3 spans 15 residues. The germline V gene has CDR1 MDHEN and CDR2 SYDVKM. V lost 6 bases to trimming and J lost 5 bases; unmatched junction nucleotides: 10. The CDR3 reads CASRVTTGGRYGYTF. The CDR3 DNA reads TGTGCCAGCAGAGTGACCACAGGGGGCAGGTATGGCTACACCTTC.

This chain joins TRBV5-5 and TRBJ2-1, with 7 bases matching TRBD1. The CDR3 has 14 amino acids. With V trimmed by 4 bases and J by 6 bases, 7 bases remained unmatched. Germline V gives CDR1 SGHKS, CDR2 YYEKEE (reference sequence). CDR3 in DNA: TGTGCCAGCAGCGTGCAGGGGGTGGGCAATGAGCAGTTCTTC. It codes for CASSVQGVGNEQFF.

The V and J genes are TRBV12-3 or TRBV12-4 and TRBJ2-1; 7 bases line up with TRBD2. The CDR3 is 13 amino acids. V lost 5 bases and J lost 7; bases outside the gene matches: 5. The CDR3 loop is CASSRTSENEQFF. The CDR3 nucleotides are TGTGCCAGCAGTCGGACTAGTGAGAATGAGCAGTTCTTC.

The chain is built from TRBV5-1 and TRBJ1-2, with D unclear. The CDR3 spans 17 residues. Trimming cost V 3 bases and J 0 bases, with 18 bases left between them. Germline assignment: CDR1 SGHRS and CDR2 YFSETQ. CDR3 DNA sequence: TGCGCCAGCAGCTCACAGCCGGCGCCAGAAACTAACTATGGCTACACCTTC. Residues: CASSSQPAPETNYGYTF.

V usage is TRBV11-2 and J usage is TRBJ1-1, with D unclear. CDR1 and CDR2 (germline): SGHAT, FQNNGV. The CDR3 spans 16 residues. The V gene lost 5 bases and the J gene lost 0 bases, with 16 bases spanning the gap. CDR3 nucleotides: TGTGCCAGCAGCCTACGAGCGAGGTTATTGAACACTGAAGCTTTCTTT. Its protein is CASSLRARLLNTEAFF.

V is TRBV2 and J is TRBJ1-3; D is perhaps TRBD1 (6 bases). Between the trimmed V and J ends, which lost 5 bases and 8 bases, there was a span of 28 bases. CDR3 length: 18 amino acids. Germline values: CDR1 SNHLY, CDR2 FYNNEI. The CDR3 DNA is TGTGCCAGCAGTACCACAGGGTCGTCGGTGATCCTCGAGGACACCATATATTTT. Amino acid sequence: CASSTTGSSVILEDTIYF. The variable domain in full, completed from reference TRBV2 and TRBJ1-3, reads EPEVTQTPSHQVTQMGQEVILRCVPISNHLYFYWYRQILGQKVEFLVSFYNNEISEKSEIFDDQFSVERPDGSNFTLKIRSTKLEDSAMYFCASSTTGSSVILEDTIYFGEGSWLTVV.

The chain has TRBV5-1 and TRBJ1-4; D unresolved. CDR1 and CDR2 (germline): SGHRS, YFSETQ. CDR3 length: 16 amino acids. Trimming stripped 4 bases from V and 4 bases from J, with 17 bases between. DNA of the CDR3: TGCGCCAGCAGCCTGAGCGCCGAGCGGGTTAATGAAAAACTGTTTTTT. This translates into CASSLSAERVNEKLFF.

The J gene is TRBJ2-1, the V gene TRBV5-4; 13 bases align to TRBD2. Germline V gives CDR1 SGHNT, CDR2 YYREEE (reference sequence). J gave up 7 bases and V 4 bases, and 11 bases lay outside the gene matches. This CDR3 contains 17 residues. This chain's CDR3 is CASSRTSGSMAPNEQFF. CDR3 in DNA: TGTGCCAGCAGCCGGACTAGCGGGAGTATGGCTCCGAATGAGCAGTTCTTC.

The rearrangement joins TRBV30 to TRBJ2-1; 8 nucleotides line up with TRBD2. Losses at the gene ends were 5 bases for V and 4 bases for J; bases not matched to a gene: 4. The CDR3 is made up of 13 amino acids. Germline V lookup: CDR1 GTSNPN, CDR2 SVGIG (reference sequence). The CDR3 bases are TGTGCCTGGGGGCCTAGCGGGTACAATGAGCAGTTCTTC. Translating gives CAWGPSGYNEQFF.

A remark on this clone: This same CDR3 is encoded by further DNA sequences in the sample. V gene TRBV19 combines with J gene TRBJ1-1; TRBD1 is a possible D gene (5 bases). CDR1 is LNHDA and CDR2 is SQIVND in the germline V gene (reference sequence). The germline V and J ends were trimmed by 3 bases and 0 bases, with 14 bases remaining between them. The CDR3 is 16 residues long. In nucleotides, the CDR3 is TGTGCCAGTAGTATCGACCGGGGACGCGTGAACACTGAAGCTTTCTTT. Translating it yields CASSIDRGRVNTEAFF.

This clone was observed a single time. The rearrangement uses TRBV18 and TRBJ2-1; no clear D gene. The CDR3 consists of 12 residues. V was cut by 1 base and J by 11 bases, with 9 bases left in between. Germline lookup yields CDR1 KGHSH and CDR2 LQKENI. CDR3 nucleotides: TGTGCCAGCTCACCACAGTCGGGTAAGCAGTTCTTC. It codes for CASSPQSGKQFF.

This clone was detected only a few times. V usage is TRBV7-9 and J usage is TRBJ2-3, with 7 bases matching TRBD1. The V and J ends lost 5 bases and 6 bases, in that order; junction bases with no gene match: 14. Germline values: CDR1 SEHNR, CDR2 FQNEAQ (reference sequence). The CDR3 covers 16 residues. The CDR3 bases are TGTGCCAGCAGCAAGAAAGAGGGGGCTTGGACGGATACGCAGTATTTT. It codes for CASSKKEGAWTDTQYF.

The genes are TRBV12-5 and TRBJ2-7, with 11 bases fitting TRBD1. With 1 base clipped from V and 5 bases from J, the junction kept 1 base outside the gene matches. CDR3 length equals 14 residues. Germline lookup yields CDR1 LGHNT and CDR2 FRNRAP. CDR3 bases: TGTGCTAGTGGTTTGGGGACAGGGGGCAACGAGCAGTACTTC. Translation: CASGLGTGGNEQYF.

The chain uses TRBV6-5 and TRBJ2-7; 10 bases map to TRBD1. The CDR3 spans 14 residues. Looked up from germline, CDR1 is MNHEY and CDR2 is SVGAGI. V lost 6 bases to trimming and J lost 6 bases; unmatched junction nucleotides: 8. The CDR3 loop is CASSSETGGIEQYF. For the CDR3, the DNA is TGTGCCAGCAGCTCGGAGACAGGGGGCATCGAGCAGTACTTC.

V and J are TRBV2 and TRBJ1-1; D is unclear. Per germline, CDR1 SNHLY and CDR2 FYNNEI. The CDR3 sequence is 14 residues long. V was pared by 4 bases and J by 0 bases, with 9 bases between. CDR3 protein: CASSGGGMNTEAFF. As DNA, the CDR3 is TGTGCCAGCAGTGGGGGTGGGATGAACACTGAAGCTTTCTTT.

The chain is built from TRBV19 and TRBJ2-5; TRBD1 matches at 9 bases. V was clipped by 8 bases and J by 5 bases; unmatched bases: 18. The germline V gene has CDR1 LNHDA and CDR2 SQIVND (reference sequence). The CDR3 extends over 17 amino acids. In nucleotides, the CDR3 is TGTGCCAGTTCGACGGGTCTACAGGGGGCAGGCTGGGAGACCCAGTACTTC. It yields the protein CASSTGLQGAGWETQYF.

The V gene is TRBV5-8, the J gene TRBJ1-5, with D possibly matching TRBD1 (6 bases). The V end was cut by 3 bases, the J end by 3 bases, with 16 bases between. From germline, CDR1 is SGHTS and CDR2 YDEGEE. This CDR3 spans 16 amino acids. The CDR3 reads CASSSNTGSFNQPQHF. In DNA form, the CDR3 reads TGTGCCAGCAGCTCCAACACAGGGAGTTTCAATCAGCCCCAGCATTTT.